Each of the 23 T cell receptor beta chains below was sequenced from the same sample in a study of cytomegalovirus exposure and HLA in healthy donors. The study ran its PCR with 60 Vbeta and 13 Jbeta primers. Data came from immunoSEQ multiplex PCR; TCRdb stores just in-frame clones and leaves some out. This sample yields under 150,000 clones, of which 82% are seen a single time; around 2.4% belongs to the top ten. Source material: PBMCs. These TCRs come from a male donor in good health and CMV-seronegative.

The chain uses TRBV7-6 and TRBJ2-5; D not resolved. The J call is uncertain, as TRBJ2-7 better fits the DNA end. This CDR3 comprises 13 residues. The germline V gene has CDR1 SGHVS and CDR2 FNYEAQ. The CDR3 loop reads CASSLALGYEQYF. DNA of the CDR3: TGTGCCAGCAGCTTAGCGCTAGGCTACGAGCAGTACTTC.

This clone has more than one count but fewer than ten. The V and J genes are TRBV19 and TRBJ1-3; 7 bases align to TRBD1. Trimming cost V 6 bases and J 0 bases; bases outside gene matches: 8. The CDR3 length is 16 residues. The germline gives CDR1 LNHDA, CDR2 SQIVND (reference sequence). CDR3 nucleotide sequence: TGTGCCAGTAGCCCGGGACAGTCCCCCTCTGGAAACACCATATATTTT. It codes for CASSPGQSPSGNTIYF.

This clone has only one observation. This chain connects TRBV27 to TRBJ2-7; 10 positions match TRBD2. CDR1 is MNHEY and CDR2 is SMNVEV in the germline V gene (reference sequence). J lost 7 bases, V lost 7 bases, and 13 bases had no gene match. The CDR3 contains 15 residues. The CDR3 loop reads CASTPSSGSLEEQYF. CDR3 bases: TGTGCCAGCACCCCCTCTAGCGGGAGTCTGGAGGAGCAGTACTTC.

The chain joins TRBV29-1 to TRBJ2-1, with D possibly being TRBD2 (5 bases). The CDR3 extends over 15 amino acids. Between the trimmed V and J ends, which lost 1 base and 2 bases, there was a span of 12 bases. Germline V lookup: CDR1 SQVTM, CDR2 ANQGSEA. The CDR3 bases are TGCAGCGTTGAAGGGGCGGGCAGAACCTACAATGAGCAGTTCTTC. Translation: CSVEGAGRTYNEQFF.

This chain connects TRBV19 to TRBJ1-2, with TRBD1 as a possible D gene (6 bases). Trimming stripped 5 bases from V and 0 bases from J, with 13 bases between. The CDR3 is 15 amino acids. From germline, CDR1 is LNHDA and CDR2 SQIVND (reference sequence). CDR3 sequence reads: CASSPWTAANYGYTF. CDR3 nucleotides: TGTGCCAGTAGTCCATGGACAGCCGCTAACTATGGCTACACCTTC.

The chain combines TRBV13 with TRBJ1-2; D unclear. There are 15 residues in the CDR3. Germline values: CDR1 PRHDT, CDR2 FYEKMQ (reference sequence). V was clipped by 5 bases and J by 2 bases, with 15 bases between them. The CDR3 DNA is TGTGCCAGCAGCGAGCCCGAGACTTTGAACTATGGCTACACCTTC. This sequence encodes CASSEPETLNYGYTF. Drawing the rest from reference TRBV13 and TRBJ1-2, the complete variable domain is AAGVIQSPRHLIKEKRETATLKCYPIPRHDTVYWYQQGPGQDPQFLISFYEKMQSDKGSIPDRFSAQQFSDYHSELNMSSLELGDSALYFCASSEPETLNYGYTFGSGTRLTVV.

The chain is built from TRBV18 and TRBJ1-2; possible D gene TRBD1, 6 bases. Germline V CDR1 and CDR2: KGHSH, LQKENI. The germline V and J ends were trimmed by 6 bases and 4 bases, with 12 bases remaining between them. The CDR3 is made up of 13 amino acids. The CDR3 here is CASSEGGIYGYTF. The CDR3 nucleotides are TGTGCCAGCTCGGAGGGGGGGATCTATGGCTACACCTTC.

The chain couples TRBV7-2 to TRBJ2-3, with D possibly matching TRBD2 (6 bases). The CDR3 is 14 amino acids. V lost 1 base and J 3 bases, leaving 8 bases between the germline ends. Germline loops: CDR1 SGHTA, CDR2 FQGNSA. CDR3 DNA sequence: TGTGCCAGCAGCTTAGTCGGGAGTACAGATACGCAGTATTTT. Encoded protein: CASSLVGSTDTQYF.

The chain couples TRBV28 to TRBJ1-6, with TRBD1 matching 7 bases. After removal of 6 bases from V and 7 bases from J, the junction contained 12 bases not matched to a gene. The CDR3 covers 16 residues. Germline V gene lookup returns CDR1 MDHEN and CDR2 SYDVKM. The CDR3: CASSLRQGSGNSPLHF. For the CDR3, the DNA is TGTGCCAGCAGCCTAAGACAGGGATCAGGCAATTCACCCCTCCACTTT.

This chain uses TRBV7-3 with TRBJ2-3; perhaps TRBD2 as D (6 bases). V gave up 5 bases and J gave up 2 bases, with 17 bases separating them. The CDR3 spans 16 residues. The germline CDR1 and CDR2 sequences are SGHTA and FQGTGA. The CDR3 sequence is CASSPGDGSLTDTQYF. The CDR3 DNA follows: TGTGCCAGCAGCCCGGGGGACGGGAGCCTCACAGATACGCAGTATTTT.

The rearrangement links TRBV19 to TRBJ1-1; tentatively, D is TRBD1 (6 bases). V was trimmed by 5 bases and J by 6 bases, leaving 22 bases between them. Per the germline V gene, CDR1 is LNHDA and CDR2 is SQIVND (reference sequence). The CDR3 length is 16 residues. Here the CDR3 reads CASSVWNLRGRAEAFF. The CDR3 DNA sequence: TGTGCCAGTAGTGTATGGAACCTCAGGGGAAGGGCTGAAGCTTTCTTT.

This chain links TRBV7-3 with TRBJ2-4, with D hard to call. There are 15 residues in the CDR3. Germline V CDR1 and CDR2: SGHTA, FQGTGA. V lost 4 bases and J lost 0, with 10 bases in between. The DNA for the CDR3 is TGTGCCAGCAGCTCCTACTCTGTAGCCAAAAACATTCAGTACTTC. Protein sequence: CASSSYSVAKNIQYF.

The V call is TRBV18, the J call TRBJ2-7; D is possibly TRBD2 (6 bases). Germline CDR1 KGHSH, CDR2 LQKENI. The CDR3 runs 13 residues. V was clipped by 3 bases and J by 4 bases, with 10 bases between them. CDR3 sequence: CASSPGLPYEQYF. The CDR3 nucleotides are TGTGCCAGCTCACCGGGACTCCCTTACGAGCAGTACTTC.

As regards this clone: One junction end disagrees with the germline gene, perhaps due to a read error. The sample carries other DNA sequences with the same CDR3. V and J are TRBV13 and TRBJ2-3; 7 positions match TRBD2. Germline V gene lookup returns CDR1 PRHDT and CDR2 FYEKMQ (reference sequence). The length of the CDR3 is 14 residues. The CDR3 protein is CASSIRLAEDTQYF. CDR3 bases: TGTGCCAGCAGCATCAGACTAGCAGAAGATACACAGTATTTT.

The chain is built from TRBV11-2 and TRBJ2-3; D not resolved. Germline CDR1 SGHAT, CDR2 FQNNGV. Trimming pared 2 bases from V and 6 bases from J, leaving 3 bases between. This CDR3 comprises 11 residues. CDR3 sequence (DNA): TGTGCCAGCAGCTTACGGGATACGCAGTATTTT. Protein sequence: CASSLRDTQYF.

The CDR3 DNA sequence: TGCGCCAGCAGCCACTTCCAGGGGGATCGGGAGACCCAGTACTTC. It codes for CASSHFQGDRETQYF. V is TRBV4-3 and J is TRBJ2-5; TRBD1 matches 7 bases. CDR3 length: 15 residues. J was trimmed by 5 bases and V by 3 bases; bases with no gene match: 9. CDR1 and CDR2 from the germline V gene are LGHNA and YSLEER.

CDR3 residues: CASSPAAGGAEAFF. Here the CDR3 DNA reads TGTGCCAGCAGCCCCGCTGCAGGGGGAGCTGAAGCTTTCTTT. The rearrangement uses TRBV6-1 and TRBJ1-1; 7 nucleotides agree with TRBD1. The J segment lost 6 bases and the V segment lost 6 bases, leaving 10 bases of the junction unmatched. This CDR3 spans 14 amino acids. CDR1 and CDR2 (germline): MNHNS, SASEGT.

This clone appeared a single time. One end of the junction does not line up with germline, which may come from a read error. The J gene is TRBJ2-5, the V gene TRBV6-6, with a possible D match to TRBD2 (5 bases). The germline CDR1 and CDR2 sequences are MNHNY and SVGAGI (reference sequence). This CDR3 comprises 13 residues. CDR3 DNA: TGTGCCGCCTCCGGGGTCCCCTCAGAGACCCAGCACTTC. It codes for CAASGVPSETQHF.

This chain connects TRBV7-9 to TRBJ1-2, with D unclear. Germline CDR1 and CDR2: SEHNR and FQNEAQ (reference sequence). Trimming removed 1 base at V and 3 bases at J, with 6 bases between. The CDR3 runs 13 residues. CDR3 residues: CASSLGGDYGYTF. The CDR3 DNA sequence: TGTGCCAGCAGCTTAGGAGGCGACTATGGCTACACCTTC. The full variable domain, completed using reference TRBV7-9 and TRBJ1-2, is DTGVSQNPRHKITKRGQNVTFRCDPISEHNRLYWYRQTLGQGPEFLTYFQNEAQLEKSRLLSDRFSAERPKGSFSTLEIQRTEQGDSAMYLCASSLGGDYGYTFGSGTRLTVV.

The gene calls are TRBV4-1 and TRBJ2-1; no firm D call. Germline V lookup: CDR1 MGHRA, CDR2 YSYEKL. This CDR3 has 16 residues. Trimming removed 3 bases at V and 4 bases at J, with 16 bases between. The CDR3 DNA reads as TGCGCCAGCAGCCATAGAGCAGGTCACCCTTACAATGAGCAGTTCTTC. Its translation is CASSHRAGHPYNEQFF.

With respect to this clone: This same CDR3 is encoded by further DNA sequences in the sample. The chain combines TRBV6-5 with TRBJ2-7; TRBD1 agrees at 9 bases. The V segment lost 0 bases and the J segment 3 bases; nucleotides outside the gene matches: 0. CDR3 size: 14 residues. Germline CDR1 reads MNHEY; CDR2 reads SVGAGI. DNA for the CDR3: TGTGCCAGCAGTTACTCGGGACAGGGCTACGAGCAGTACTTC. Protein sequence: CASSYSGQGYEQYF.

V is TRBV5-6 and J is TRBJ2-3, with 7 bases identical to TRBD2. V lost 0 bases to trimming and J lost 6 bases; unmatched junction nucleotides: 13. CDR1 is SGHDT, CDR2 YYEEEE, per germline. This CDR3 has 17 residues. The CDR3 is CASSLGAGLPSRDTQYF. CDR3 DNA: TGTGCCAGCAGCTTGGGCGCGGGACTACCTTCCCGCGATACGCAGTATTTT.

The chain carries TRBV27 and TRBJ1-1; TRBD1 might be the D (6 bases). CDR1 and CDR2 (germline): MNHEY, SMNVEV (reference sequence). CDR3 length: 13 residues. Between the trimmed V and J ends, which lost 6 bases and 1 base, there was a span of 9 bases. The CDR3 sequence is CASSTGWNTEAFF. CDR3 DNA: TGTGCCAGCAGCACAGGGTGGAACACTGAAGCTTTCTTT.